This TCR beta chain appears in the sequencing data of a study of blood T cell repertoires in COVID-19. Across the study: Whether acute or convalescent, the COVID-19 samples came from the United States, Italy and Spain. The cDNA or gDNA used as material had been derived from T cells, B-cell-depleted T cells, or PBMCs.

As originally analysed: Researchers report that nucleated cell counts were estimated from reference gene primer amplification. Profiled with immunoSEQ multiplex PCR; TCRdb holds only in-frame clones, not every one. Clone size and the V and J calls come from that table; the DNA yielded D and trimming. The data show 260,000 or so clones, roughly 79% seen once. The Seattle patients joined while their infection was active and were tracked longitudinally afterward. This CDR3 has 13 amino acids. With V trimmed by 6 bases and J by 7 bases, 5 bases remained unmatched. Germline V gene sequence: CDR1 MDHEN, CDR2 SYDVKM.

The sequence came from a woman at least 80 years old with COVID-19, enrolled during active disease. The rearrangement links TRBV28 to TRBJ1-2; 10 bases fit TRBD1. Sequencing was performed on peripheral blood. Written as DNA, the CDR3 is TGTGCCAGCAGGGGGACAGGGGAAGTTGGCTACACCTTC. Encoded protein: CASRGTGEVGYTF.